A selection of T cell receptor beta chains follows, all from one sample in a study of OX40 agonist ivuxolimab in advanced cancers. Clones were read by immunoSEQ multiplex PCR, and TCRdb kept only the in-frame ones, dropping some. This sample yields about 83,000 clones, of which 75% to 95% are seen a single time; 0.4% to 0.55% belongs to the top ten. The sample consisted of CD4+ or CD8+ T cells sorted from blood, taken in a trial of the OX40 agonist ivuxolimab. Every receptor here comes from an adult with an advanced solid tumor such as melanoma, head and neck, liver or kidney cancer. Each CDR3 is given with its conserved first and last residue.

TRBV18	CASSPLGPQTGRIGEQYF
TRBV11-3	CASSRRGDEQFF
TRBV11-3	CASSLQGSTGELFF
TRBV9	CASSVAREIGYTDTQYF
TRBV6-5	CASGGQPPSYGYTF
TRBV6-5	CASSEFRQSGYTF
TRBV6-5	CASSQGENQPQHF
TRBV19	CASSRTGEGEQYF
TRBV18	CASSPPGAETQYF
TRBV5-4	CASSLRGHEQYF
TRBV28	CASRTWGGDTEAFF
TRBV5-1	CASSLGLGARSYEQYF
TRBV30	CAGSTAYEQYF
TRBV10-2	CASSESRTSGDTQYF
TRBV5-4	CASSFAGGRNTIYF
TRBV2	CASSGQGASTEAFF
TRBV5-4	CASSPQVTDTQYF
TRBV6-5	CASSYPGAPDTQYF
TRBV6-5	CASNPRGETQYF
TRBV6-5	CASSHRTGFGYTF
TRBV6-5	CASSPFPGTYGYTF
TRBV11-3	CASSLVANYGYTF
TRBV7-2	CASSLGDHQETQYF
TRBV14	CASSQAGGYTF
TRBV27	CASRGGTETQYF
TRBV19	CASSIGDSYEQYF
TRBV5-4	CASSPGLAGAGGTQYF
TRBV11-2	CASSLDRSGSNYNEQFF
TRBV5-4	CASSSPGRDYGYTF
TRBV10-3	CAISESGNGNTIYF
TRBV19	CASISTSGSGYNEQFF
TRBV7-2	CASSLLSPGQETQYF
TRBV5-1	CASSFGRNTEAFF
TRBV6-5	CASSYSTGGQTQYF
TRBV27	CASSLMSGFNQPQHF
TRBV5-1	CASRGLAGEADTQYF
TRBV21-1	CASLRGPTDTQYF
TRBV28	CASRASDGQINSPLHF
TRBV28	CASRRTGQGAKGYTF
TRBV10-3	CAISESTGGTEAFF
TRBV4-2	CASSPYRGHTEAFF
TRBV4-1	CASSQVAGQGQETQYF
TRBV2	CASSEAGQRHGYTF
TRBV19	CASSIPGSRETQYF
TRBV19	CASSRDRGADTQYF
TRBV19	CASGQAVNQPQHF